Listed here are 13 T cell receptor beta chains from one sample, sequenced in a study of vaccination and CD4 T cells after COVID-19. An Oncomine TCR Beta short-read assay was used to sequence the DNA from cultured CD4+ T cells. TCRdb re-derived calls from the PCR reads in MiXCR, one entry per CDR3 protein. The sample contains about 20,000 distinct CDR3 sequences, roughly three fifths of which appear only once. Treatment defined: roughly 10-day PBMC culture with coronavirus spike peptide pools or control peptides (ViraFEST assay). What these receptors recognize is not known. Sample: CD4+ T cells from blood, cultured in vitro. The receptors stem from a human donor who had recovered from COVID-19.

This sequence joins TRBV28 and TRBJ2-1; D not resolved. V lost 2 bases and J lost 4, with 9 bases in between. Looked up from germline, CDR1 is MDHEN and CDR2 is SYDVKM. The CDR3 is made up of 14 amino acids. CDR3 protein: CASSLGRLYNEQFF. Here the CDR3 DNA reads TGTGCCAGCAGTTTAGGGCGGCTTTACAATGAGCAGTTCTTC.

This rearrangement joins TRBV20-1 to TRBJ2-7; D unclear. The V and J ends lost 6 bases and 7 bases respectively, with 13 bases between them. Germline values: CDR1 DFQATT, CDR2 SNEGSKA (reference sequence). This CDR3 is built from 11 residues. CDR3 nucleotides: TGCAGTGCCCCGACTGGAATGGAGCAGTACTTC. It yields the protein CSAPTGMEQYF.

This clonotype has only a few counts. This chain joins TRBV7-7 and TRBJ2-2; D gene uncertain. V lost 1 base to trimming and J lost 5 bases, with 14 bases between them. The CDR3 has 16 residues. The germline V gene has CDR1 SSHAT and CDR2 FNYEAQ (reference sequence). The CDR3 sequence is CASSLGAPGGTGELFF. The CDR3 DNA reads TGTGCCAGCAGCTTAGGGGCCCCAGGTGGTACCGGGGAGCTGTTTTTT.

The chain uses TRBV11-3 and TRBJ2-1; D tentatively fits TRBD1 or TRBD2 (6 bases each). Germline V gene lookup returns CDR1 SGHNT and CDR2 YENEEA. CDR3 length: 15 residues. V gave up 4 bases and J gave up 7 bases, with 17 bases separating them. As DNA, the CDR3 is TGTGCCAGCAGCTCCCCGGGGGCGCGTTGGAATGAGCAGTTCTTC. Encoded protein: CASSSPGARWNEQFF.

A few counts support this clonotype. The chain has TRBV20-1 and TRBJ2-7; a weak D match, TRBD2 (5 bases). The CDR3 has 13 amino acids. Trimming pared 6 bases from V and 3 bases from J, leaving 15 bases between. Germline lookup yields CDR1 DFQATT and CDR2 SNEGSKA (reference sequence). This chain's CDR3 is CSATPPRDYEQYF. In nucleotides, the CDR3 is TGCAGTGCAACACCACCCCGGGACTACGAGCAGTACTTC.

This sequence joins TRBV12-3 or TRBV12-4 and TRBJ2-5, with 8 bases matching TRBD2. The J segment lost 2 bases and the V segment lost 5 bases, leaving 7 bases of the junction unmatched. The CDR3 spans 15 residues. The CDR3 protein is CASSHQGTRQETQYF. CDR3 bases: TGTGCCAGCAGTCACCAGGGGACTAGACAAGAGACCCAGTACTTC.

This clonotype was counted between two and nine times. The CDR3 DNA sequence: TGCGCCAGCAGGATGACAGGGAACGAGCAGTACTTC. Its translation: CASRMTGNEQYF. The V call is TRBV5-1, the J call TRBJ2-7, with TRBD1 identical over 7 bases. The CDR3 length is 12 residues. Germline CDR1 reads SGHRS; CDR2 reads YFSETQ. With V trimmed by 5 bases and J by 5 bases, 4 bases remained unmatched.

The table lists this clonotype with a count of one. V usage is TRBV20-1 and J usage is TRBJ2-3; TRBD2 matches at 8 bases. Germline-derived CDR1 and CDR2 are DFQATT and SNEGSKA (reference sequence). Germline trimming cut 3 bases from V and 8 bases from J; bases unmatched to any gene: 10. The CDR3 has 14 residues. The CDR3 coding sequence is TGCAGTGCTAGTCGGGGGGGCCGTAGCGGTACGCAGTATTTT. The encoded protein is CSASRGGRSGTQYF.

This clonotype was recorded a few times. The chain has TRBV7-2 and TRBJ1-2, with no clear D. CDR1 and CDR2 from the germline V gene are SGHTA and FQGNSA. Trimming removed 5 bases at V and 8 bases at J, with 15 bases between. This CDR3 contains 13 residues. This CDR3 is CASSPLRPGGYTF. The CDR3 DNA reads TGTGCCAGCAGCCCTCTACGGCCGGGAGGCTACACCTTC.

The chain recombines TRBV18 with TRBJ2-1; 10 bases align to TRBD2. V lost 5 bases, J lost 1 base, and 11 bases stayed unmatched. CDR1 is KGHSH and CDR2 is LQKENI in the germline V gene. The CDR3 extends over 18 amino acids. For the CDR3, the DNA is TGTGCCAGCTCAAATCTAGCGGGAGAAGTTGGTTCCTACAATGAGCAGTTCTTC. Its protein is CASSNLAGEVGSYNEQFF. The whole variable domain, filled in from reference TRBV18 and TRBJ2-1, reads NAGVMQNPRHLVRRRGQEARLRCSPMKGHSHVYWYRQLPEEGLKFMVYLQKENIIDESGMPKERFSAEFPKEGPSILRIQQVVRGDSAAYFCASSNLAGEVGSYNEQFFGPGTRLTVL.

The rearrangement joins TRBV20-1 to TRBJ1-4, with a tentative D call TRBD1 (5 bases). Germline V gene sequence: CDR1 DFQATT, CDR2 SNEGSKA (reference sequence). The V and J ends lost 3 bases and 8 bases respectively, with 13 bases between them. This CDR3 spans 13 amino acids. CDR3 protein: CSARINWDEKLFF. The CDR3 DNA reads TGCAGTGCTAGGATCAATTGGGACGAAAAACTGTTTTTT.

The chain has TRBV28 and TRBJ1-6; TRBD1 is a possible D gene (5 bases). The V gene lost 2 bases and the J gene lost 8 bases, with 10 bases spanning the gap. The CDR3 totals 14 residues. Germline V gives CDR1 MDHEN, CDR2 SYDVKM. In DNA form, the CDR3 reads TGTGCCAGCAGTTTAGGGGGACCGGATTCACCCCTCCACTTT. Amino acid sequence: CASSLGGPDSPLHF.

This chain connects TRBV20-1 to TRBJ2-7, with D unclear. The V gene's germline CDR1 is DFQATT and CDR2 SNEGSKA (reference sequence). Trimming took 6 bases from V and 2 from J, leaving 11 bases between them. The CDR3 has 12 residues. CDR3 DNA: TGCAGTGCAGGGCGGTCGACCTACGAGCAGTACTTC. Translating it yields CSAGRSTYEQYF.